Below, 30 T cell receptor beta chains from the same sample are listed, as sequenced in a study of shared clonotypes between healthy human individuals. Naive CD8 cells lacked CD45RO, underwent positive selection for CCR7 and left out terminally differentiated effector memory CD45RA+ cells. Profiled with immunoSEQ multiplex PCR; TCRdb holds only in-frame clones, not every one. The sample holds roughly 590,000 clones; around 95% are singletons and the top ten take 0.095% to 0.12%. The sample consisted of naive CD8+ T cells sorted from blood. All receptors come from a woman between 25 and 40 years old in good health.

The V and J genes are TRBV27 and TRBJ2-5, with 7 nucleotides matching TRBD2. Germline loops: CDR1 MNHEY, CDR2 SMNVEV (reference sequence). The length of the CDR3 is 14 residues. V lost 3 bases to trimming and J lost 5 bases; unmatched junction nucleotides: 6. The CDR3 is CASSFGLGVETQYF. The CDR3 DNA is TGTGCCAGCAGTTTTGGACTAGGGGTGGAGACCCAGTACTTC.

V gene TRBV27 combines with J gene TRBJ2-3, with 8 bases lining up with TRBD2. This CDR3 is built from 16 residues. Trimming cost V 2 bases and J 0 bases; bases outside gene matches: 4. From germline, CDR1 is MNHEY and CDR2 SMNVEV (reference sequence). CDR3 sequence (DNA): TGTGCCAGCAGTTTACTGGCGGGAGGCAGCACAGATACGCAGTATTTT. This codes for CASSLLAGGSTDTQYF.

The chain links TRBV6-1 to TRBJ1-4; perhaps TRBD1 as D (5 bases). Germline V CDR1 and CDR2: MNHNS, SASEGT. The CDR3 length is 14 residues. Trimming removed 6 bases at V and 8 bases at J, with 16 bases between. This CDR3 is CASSPGLLGEKLFF. In DNA form, the CDR3 reads TGTGCCAGCAGCCCGGGACTGCTGGGCGAAAAACTGTTTTTT.

This clone came up once. The rearrangement links TRBV28 to TRBJ2-4; D is uncertain. This CDR3 has 14 amino acids. In germline, CDR1 is MDHEN, CDR2 SYDVKM. V lost 3 bases and J 3 bases, leaving 9 bases between the germline ends. The CDR3 loop is CASSLGIGKNIQYF. CDR3 DNA: TGTGCCAGCAGTTTGGGCATCGGCAAAAACATTCAGTACTTC.

J is TRBJ2-5 and V is TRBV19; 10 bases agree with TRBD2. The DNA matches TRBJ2-7 better at its end, which makes the J call doubtful. This CDR3 spans 14 amino acids. Per the germline V gene, CDR1 is LNHDA and CDR2 is SQIVND (reference sequence). The chain's CDR3 is CASSITSGTYEQYF. CDR3 sequence (DNA): TGTGCCAGTAGTATAACTAGCGGGACCTACGAGCAGTACTTC.

Points on this clone: Other DNA sequences of this sample code for an identical CDR3. For the CDR3, the DNA is TGCGCCAGCAGTGAAGGGTTGACCTACGAGCAGTACTTC. This sequence encodes CASSEGLTYEQYF. This chain uses TRBV10-1 with TRBJ2-7; D is uncertain. Germline loops: CDR1 WNHNN, CDR2 SYGVQD (reference sequence). Trimming stripped 3 bases from V and 2 bases from J, with 8 bases between. The CDR3 is made up of 13 amino acids.

This chain uses TRBV28 with TRBJ2-5; TRBD2 matches at 8 bases. The V gene's germline CDR1 is MDHEN and CDR2 SYDVKM. J lost 2 bases, V lost 6 bases, and 5 bases had no gene match. There are 14 residues in the CDR3. CDR3 coding DNA: TGTGCCAGCAGAGATACGGGAGGGCAAGAGACCCAGTACTTC. Translation gives CASRDTGGQETQYF. The variable domain in full, with the rest retrieved from reference TRBV28 and TRBJ2-5, is DVKVTQSSRYLVKRTGEKVFLECVQDMDHENMFWYRQDPGLGLRLIYFSYDVKMKEKGDIPEGYSVSREKKERFSLILESASTNQTSMYLCASRDTGGQETQYFGPGTRLLVL.

J is TRBJ2-1 and V is TRBV4-2; D gene ambiguous. Germline loops: CDR1 LGHNA, CDR2 YNFKEQ. The V and J ends lost 0 bases and 8 bases respectively, with 14 bases between them. The CDR3 has 15 amino acids. The CDR3 is CASSQEALSGDEQFF. The CDR3 nucleotides read TGTGCCAGCAGCCAAGAGGCTCTTTCGGGCGATGAGCAGTTCTTC.

The chain carries TRBV27 and TRBJ2-1; 7 bases fit TRBD1. V lost 6 bases to trimming and J lost 2 bases; unmatched junction nucleotides: 13. This CDR3 contains 17 residues. The germline CDR1 and CDR2 sequences are MNHEY and SMNVEV (reference sequence). The CDR3, as DNA: TGTGCCAGCAGCCGCACCAGGGGGACAACACCCTACAATGAGCAGTTCTTC. It yields the protein CASSRTRGTTPYNEQFF.

The chain employs TRBV9 and TRBJ2-1; 9 nucleotides align to TRBD2. This CDR3 is 15 amino acids long. Germline CDR1 is SGDLS and CDR2 is YYNGEE. V lost 1 base, J lost 2 bases, and 1 base stayed unmatched. CDR3 coding DNA: TGTGCCAGCAGCGTACGCGGGAGGGCCTACAATGAGCAGTTCTTC. Translated, it gives CASSVRGRAYNEQFF.

This chain uses TRBV4-1 with TRBJ1-6; TRBD1 agrees at 7 bases. The germline gives CDR1 MGHRA, CDR2 YSYEKL. The CDR3 contains 17 residues. The junction had 10 bases not matched to a gene; V was cut back by 1 base and J by 7 bases. The CDR3 spells CASSQVQGLHQNSPLHF. Written as DNA, the CDR3 is TGCGCCAGCAGCCAAGTACAGGGGCTCCACCAAAATTCACCCCTCCACTTT.

CDR3 sequence reads: CASRGDLGLQPQHF. The CDR3 DNA is TGTGCCAGCAGGGGGGATTTGGGGCTCCAGCCCCAGCATTTT. The rearrangement links TRBV6-1 to TRBJ1-5; weak D call: TRBD1 (5 bases). The CDR3 covers 14 residues. From germline, CDR1 is MNHNS and CDR2 SASEGT. Trimming left V 6 bases short and J 7 bases short, with 16 bases between.

V usage is TRBV14 and J usage is TRBJ1-2, with 8 bases fitting TRBD1. From germline, CDR1 is SGHDN and CDR2 FVKESK. The CDR3 covers 16 residues. J gave up 4 bases and V 2 bases, and 9 bases lay outside the gene matches. The CDR3 reads CASSQTGQGRVYGYTF. DNA for the CDR3: TGTGCCAGCAGCCAAACAGGACAGGGTCGGGTCTATGGCTACACCTTC.

The chain has TRBV6-5 and TRBJ2-7, with 10 bases lining up with TRBD2. The CDR3 is made up of 14 amino acids. The V gene's germline CDR1 is MNHEY and CDR2 SVGAGI. V gave up 5 bases and J gave up 2 bases; unmatched junction bases: 3. The DNA for the CDR3 is TGTGCCAGCAGTGACCTAGCGGGAGCCTACGAGCAGTACTTC. It codes for CASSDLAGAYEQYF.

The rearrangement uses TRBV7-9 and TRBJ1-2; D unresolved. The CDR3 totals 17 residues. CDR1 and CDR2 from the germline V gene are SEHNR and FQNEAQ (reference sequence). V was cut by 1 base and J by 1 base, with 16 bases left in between. In DNA form, the CDR3 reads TGTGCCAGCAGCTTAGGTCCCTCCGATGGGGTTAACTATGGCTACACCTTC. It specifies CASSLGPSDGVNYGYTF.

The chain combines TRBV4-1 with TRBJ2-5; 11 bases line up with TRBD2. The end of the DNA aligns better with TRBJ2-7, so the J call may be wrong. The CDR3 is 15 residues long. The germline V gene encodes CDR1 MGHRA and CDR2 YSYEKL. CDR3 in amino acids: CASSPGTSGHYEQYF. DNA of the CDR3: TGCGCCAGCAGCCCCGGGACTAGCGGACACTACGAGCAGTACTTC.

This chain uses TRBV9 with TRBJ1-5; possible D gene TRBD1, 5 bases. Germline V gene lookup returns CDR1 SGDLS and CDR2 YYNGEE. The CDR3 sequence is 16 residues long. The germline V and J ends were trimmed by 0 bases and 4 bases, with 14 bases remaining between them. CDR3 in amino acids: CASSVGGGAENQPQHF. As DNA, the CDR3 is TGTGCCAGCAGCGTAGGTGGTGGGGCTGAAAATCAGCCCCAGCATTTT.

The chain joins TRBV9 to TRBJ2-7; possible D gene TRBD2, 6 bases. The CDR3 has 16 residues. The germline CDR1 and CDR2 sequences are SGDLS and YYNGEE. V was cut by 4 bases and J by 4 bases, with 21 bases left in between. Here the CDR3 reads CASSPSVMAGPYEQYF. The CDR3 nucleotides read TGTGCCAGCAGCCCCTCCGTTATGGCGGGACCTTACGAGCAGTACTTC. Together with reference TRBV9 and TRBJ2-7, the CDR3 gives the full variable domain: DSGVTQTPKHLITATGQRVTLRCSPRSGDLSVYWYQQSLDQGLQFLIQYYNGEERAKGNILERFSAQQFPDLHSELNLSSLELGDSALYFCASSPSVMAGPYEQYFGPGTRLTVT.

J is TRBJ1-2 and V is TRBV6-1; D possibly corresponds to TRBD1 (5 bases). Trimming shortened V by 6 bases and J by 8 bases, and 13 bases separated the two germline ends. The CDR3 extends over 12 amino acids. CDR1 and CDR2 from the germline V gene are MNHNS and SASEGT. For the CDR3, the DNA is TGTGCCAGCAGGGACACCATGAGGGGCTACACCTTC. Its protein is CASRDTMRGYTF.

The rearrangement joins TRBV5-4 to TRBJ1-1; 8 positions match TRBD1. The germline CDR1 and CDR2 sequences are SGHNT and YYREEE (reference sequence). The CDR3 totals 12 residues. J was trimmed by 6 bases and V by 4 bases; bases with no gene match: 2. The CDR3 is CASSEQGAEAFF. The CDR3, as DNA: TGTGCCAGCAGCGAACAGGGGGCTGAAGCTTTCTTT.

The chain recombines TRBV28 with TRBJ2-3; the match to TRBD2 covers 10 bases. V lost 4 bases, J lost 8 bases, and 9 bases stayed unmatched. Germline V gene lookup returns CDR1 MDHEN and CDR2 SYDVKM. CDR3 size: 15 residues. For the CDR3, the DNA is TGTGCCAGCAGTTCTCTAGCGGGAGTTTTCGGTACGCAGTATTTT. Its translation is CASSSLAGVFGTQYF.

This clone has only one observation. This sequence joins TRBV7-3 and TRBJ2-3; tentatively, D is TRBD1 or TRBD2 (5 bases each). The length of the CDR3 is 15 residues. V dropped 0 bases and J dropped 0 bases, with 7 bases sitting between them. Germline V CDR1 and CDR2: SGHTA, FQGTGA. The DNA for the CDR3 is TGTGCCAGCAGCTTAACGAGGGGAAGCACAGATACGCAGTATTTT. This encodes CASSLTRGSTDTQYF.

The rearrangement uses TRBV5-8 and TRBJ2-3, with 13 bases matching TRBD2. The V gene's germline CDR1 is SGHTS and CDR2 YDEGEE. Germline trimming cut 2 bases from V and 2 bases from J; bases unmatched to any gene: 8. The CDR3 is made up of 18 amino acids. CDR3 sequence (DNA): TGTGCCAGCAGCTTTTTCGGGGGGACTAGCGGGAACACAGATACGCAGTATTTT. Translating gives CASSFFGGTSGNTDTQYF.

This chain links TRBV27 with TRBJ2-7; TRBD2 might be the D (5 bases). Trimming left V 6 bases short and J 6 bases short, with 12 bases between. CDR1 MNHEY and CDR2 SMNVEV come from the germline V gene (reference sequence). The CDR3 is 12 amino acids. CDR3 protein: CASRDSLFEQYF. The CDR3, as DNA: TGTGCCAGCAGGGACTCACTTTTCGAGCAGTACTTC.

This clone came up once. The CDR3 bases are TGTGCCAGCAGCAAAGGGACAGGGGGCGAGCAGTACTTC. Translated: CASSKGTGGEQYF. The chain uses TRBV5-4 and TRBJ2-7, with TRBD1 matching 11 bases. Germline loops: CDR1 SGHNT, CDR2 YYREEE (reference sequence). V was clipped by 4 bases and J by 6 bases; unmatched bases: 3. CDR3 length: 13 residues.

The genes are TRBV6-1 and TRBJ2-1; D ambiguous. CDR3 length: 13 amino acids. The germline V and J ends were trimmed by 3 bases and 6 bases, with 9 bases remaining between them. The V gene's germline CDR1 is MNHNS and CDR2 SASEGT. Here the CDR3 DNA reads TGTGCCAGCAGTGACGGCCATGTCAATGAGCAGTTCTTC. The encoded protein is CASSDGHVNEQFF.

This clone has just one count. The chain joins TRBV7-6 to TRBJ1-1, with D unclear. V gave up 3 bases and J gave up 1 base, with 6 bases separating them. Germline values: CDR1 SGHVS, CDR2 FNYEAQ. The CDR3 is 13 amino acids. CDR3 sequence reads: CASSLPENTEAFF. The CDR3 DNA follows: TGTGCCAGCAGCTTGCCCGAGAACACTGAAGCTTTCTTT.

V and J are TRBV10-1 and TRBJ2-1; TRBD2 matches 10 bases. The junction had 4 bases not matched to a gene; V was cut back by 3 bases and J by 2 bases. The V gene's germline CDR1 is WNHNN and CDR2 SYGVQD (reference sequence). The length of the CDR3 is 16 residues. CDR3 residues: CASSDLAGVAYNEQFF. The CDR3, as DNA: TGCGCCAGCAGTGACCTAGCGGGAGTCGCCTACAATGAGCAGTTCTTC.

This clone was found once. This CDR3 is also generated by other DNA sequences in the sample. This chain uses TRBV28 with TRBJ1-3, with no clear D. The CDR3 runs to 12 residues. In germline, CDR1 is MDHEN, CDR2 SYDVKM. With 3 bases removed from V and 4 bases from J, the gap between germline ends came to 4 bases. In DNA, the CDR3 is TGTGCCAGCAGTTTGGGGGGAAACACCATATATTTT. It is translated as CASSLGGNTIYF.

The gene calls are TRBV15 and TRBJ2-1; TRBD2 aligns across 10 bases. This CDR3 has 15 amino acids. J gave up 10 bases and V 1 base, and 7 bases lay outside the gene matches. Germline lookup yields CDR1 LNHNV and CDR2 YYDKDF (reference sequence). CDR3 region: CATSRVASGRHEQFF. The DNA of the CDR3 is TGTGCCACCAGCAGAGTGGCTAGCGGGAGACACGAGCAGTTCTTC.